The TCR beta chain under discussion was sequenced for a study of CD8 T cells in ankylosing spondylitis (TCRdb year 2017). Notes on the research overall: The study profiled T cell receptor beta repertoires in healthy donors and ankylosing spondylitis patients to find disease-linked TCR variants. The full study cohort comprised 20 to 25 ankylosing spondylitis patients and around 100 healthy donors. Peripheral blood was sampled, and synovial fluid was additionally collected from ankylosing spondylitis patients.

Taken from the germline V gene, the CDR1 and CDR2 loops are SQVTM and ANQGSEA. The CDR3 starts with the cysteine, ends with the phenylalanine, and has 12 residues. The sequence is cut down to CDR3 DNA, 36 bases in frame from base 1. About this clonotype: Its target antigen remains unknown. Just one base apart from a much larger clone, this may be a read error.

The sequencer was an Illumina HiSeq 2500. Quantitative 5'-RACE with molecular barcodes was used to prepare TCR beta libraries. In the original analysis: A new computational method, built on a probabilistic model of VDJ rearrangement, was used to identify disease-linked TCR variants. In TCRdb, the public reads were trimmed at Q25 with fastp and aligned with MiXCR, with productive beta chains retained. Duplicate CDR3 protein sequences are folded into a single record with the most common DNA and genes. These V and J calls are TCRdb output, not the study's own analysis. The table for this sample lists roughly 160,000 distinct CDR3 sequences; approximately 10% of them were counted only once. The top ten constitute 25% to 30% of the sample. Study-wide findings and limitations: According to the report, matched synovial fluid samples from ankylosing spondylitis patients were significantly enriched for the disease-linked clones. Some motif variants were previously reported in synovial fluid and blood of reactive arthritis patients, suggesting common disease-initiation mechanisms. A CD8+ phenotype was shown by the disease-linked clones, which were found at relatively low frequencies in peripheral blood. Blood from ankylosing spondylitis patients appeared to be characterized by a TCR beta motif made up of under ten highly homologous amino acid variants.

The rearrangement combines TRBV29-1 with TRBJ1-1; perhaps TRBD1 is the D gene, with 5 bases matching. The sequencing sample was made of blood, either unsorted or a sorted T cell fraction (not recorded which). The TCR comes from a male donor with ankylosing spondylitis or in good health (not recorded which). The DNA is as follows: TGCAGCGTTGAGATATTAGGGACTGAATCTTTCTTT. It translates to CSVEILGTESFF.